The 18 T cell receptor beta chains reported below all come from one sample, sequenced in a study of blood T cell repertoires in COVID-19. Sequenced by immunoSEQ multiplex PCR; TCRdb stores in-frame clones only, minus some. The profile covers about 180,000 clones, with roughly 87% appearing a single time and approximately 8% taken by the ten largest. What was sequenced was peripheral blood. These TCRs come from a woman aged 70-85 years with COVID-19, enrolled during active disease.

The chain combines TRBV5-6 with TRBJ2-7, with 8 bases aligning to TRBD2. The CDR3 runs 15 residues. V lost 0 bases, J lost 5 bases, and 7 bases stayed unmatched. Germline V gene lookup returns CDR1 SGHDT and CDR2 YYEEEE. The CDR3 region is CASSLERERFHEQYF. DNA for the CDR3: TGTGCCAGCAGCTTGGAGCGGGAGCGCTTCCACGAGCAGTACTTC.

The CDR3 coding sequence is TGTGCCAGCAGCCGCAGGGGGCGCATAGATACTGGAAACACCATATATTTT. Its protein product is CASSRRGRIDTGNTIYF. V usage is TRBV28 and J usage is TRBJ1-3, with TRBD1 identical over 8 bases. V dropped 6 bases and J dropped 2; count of bases not matched to a gene: 12. Germline V gene sequence: CDR1 MDHEN, CDR2 SYDVKM. CDR3 size: 17 residues. The full variable domain, completed using reference TRBV28 and TRBJ1-3, is DVKVTQSSRYLVKRTGEKVFLECVQDMDHENMFWYRQDPGLGLRLIYFSYDVKMKEKGDIPEGYSVSREKKERFSLILESASTNQTSMYLCASSRRGRIDTGNTIYFGEGSWLTVV.

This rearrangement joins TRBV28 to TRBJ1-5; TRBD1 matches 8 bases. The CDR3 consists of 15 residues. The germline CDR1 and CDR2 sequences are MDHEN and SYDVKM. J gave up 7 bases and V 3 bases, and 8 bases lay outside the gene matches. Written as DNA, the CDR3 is TGTGCCAGCAGTTTTACGGACAGGGCAGGGCAGCCCCAGCATTTT. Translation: CASSFTDRAGQPQHF.

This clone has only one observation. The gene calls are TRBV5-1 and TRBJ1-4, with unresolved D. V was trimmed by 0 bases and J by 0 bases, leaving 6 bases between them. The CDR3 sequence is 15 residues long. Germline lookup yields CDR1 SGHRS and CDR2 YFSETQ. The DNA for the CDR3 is TGCGCCAGCAGCTTGGGCTCAGCAACTAATGAAAAACTGTTTTTT. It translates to CASSLGSATNEKLFF.

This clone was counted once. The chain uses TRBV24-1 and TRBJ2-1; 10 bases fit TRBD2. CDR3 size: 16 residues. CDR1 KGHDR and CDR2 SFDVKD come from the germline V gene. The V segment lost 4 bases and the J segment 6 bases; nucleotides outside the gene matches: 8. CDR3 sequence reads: CATSDLLAGDRNEQFF. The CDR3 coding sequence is TGTGCCACCAGTGACCTCCTAGCGGGAGATCGCAATGAGCAGTTCTTC.

CDR3 sequence: CATSDATGTSINEQFF. Written as DNA, the CDR3 is TGTGCCACCAGTGATGCAACCGGGACTAGCATCAATGAGCAGTTCTTC. The chain carries TRBV24-1 and TRBJ2-1; 9 bases map to TRBD2. The V segment lost 3 bases and the J segment 6 bases; nucleotides outside the gene matches: 8. CDR1 and CDR2 from the germline V gene are KGHDR and SFDVKD. The CDR3 runs 16 residues.

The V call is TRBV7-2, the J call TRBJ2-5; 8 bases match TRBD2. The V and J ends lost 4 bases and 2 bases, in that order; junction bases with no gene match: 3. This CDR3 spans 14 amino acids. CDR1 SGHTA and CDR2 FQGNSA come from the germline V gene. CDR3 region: CASSSGGFQETQYF. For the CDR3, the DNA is TGTGCCAGCAGCTCGGGAGGGTTTCAAGAGACCCAGTACTTC.

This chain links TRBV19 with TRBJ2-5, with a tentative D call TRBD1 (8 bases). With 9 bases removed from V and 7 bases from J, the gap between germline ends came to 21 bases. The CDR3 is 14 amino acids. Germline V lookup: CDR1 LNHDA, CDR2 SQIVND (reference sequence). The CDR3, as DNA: TGTGCCAGCCGCCAGACAGGGGAGGGAGGGACCCAGTACTTC. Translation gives CASRQTGEGGTQYF.

The CDR3 spells CASSQDIGSPLHF. CDR3 DNA sequence: TGTGCCAGCAGCCAAGATATCGGGTCACCCCTCCACTTT. The V and J genes are TRBV14 and TRBJ1-6; no definite D call. The CDR3 has 13 amino acids. Germline loops: CDR1 SGHDN, CDR2 FVKESK. The V end was cut by 0 bases, the J end by 10 bases, with 7 bases between.

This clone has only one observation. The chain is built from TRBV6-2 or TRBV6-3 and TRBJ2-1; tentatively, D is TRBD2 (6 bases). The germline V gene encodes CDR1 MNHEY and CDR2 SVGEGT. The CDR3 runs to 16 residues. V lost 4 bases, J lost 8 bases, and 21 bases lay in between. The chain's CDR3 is CASSSSRRGVVDEQFF. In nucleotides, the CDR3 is TGTGCCAGCAGTTCCTCTAGGAGGGGAGTCGTAGATGAGCAGTTCTTC.

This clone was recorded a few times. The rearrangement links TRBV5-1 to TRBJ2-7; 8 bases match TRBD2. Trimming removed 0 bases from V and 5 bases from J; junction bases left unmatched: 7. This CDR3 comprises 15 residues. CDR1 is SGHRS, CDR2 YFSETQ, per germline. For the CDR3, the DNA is TGCGCCAGCAGCTTGGAAGCGGGAGCTATGGACGAGCAGTACTTC. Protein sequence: CASSLEAGAMDEQYF. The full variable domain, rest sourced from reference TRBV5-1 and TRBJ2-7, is KAGVTQTPRYLIKTRGQQVTLSCSPISGHRSVSWYQQTPGQGLQFLFEYFSETQRNKGNFPGRFSGRQFSNSRSEMNVSTLELGDSALYLCASSLEAGAMDEQYFGPGTRLTVT.

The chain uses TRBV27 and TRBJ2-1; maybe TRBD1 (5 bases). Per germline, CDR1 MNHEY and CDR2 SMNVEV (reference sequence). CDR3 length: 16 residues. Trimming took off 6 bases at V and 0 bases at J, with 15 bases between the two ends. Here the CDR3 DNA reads TGTGCCAGCAGCCTGACAGCAGTCACCTCCTACAATGAGCAGTTCTTC. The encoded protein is CASSLTAVTSYNEQFF.

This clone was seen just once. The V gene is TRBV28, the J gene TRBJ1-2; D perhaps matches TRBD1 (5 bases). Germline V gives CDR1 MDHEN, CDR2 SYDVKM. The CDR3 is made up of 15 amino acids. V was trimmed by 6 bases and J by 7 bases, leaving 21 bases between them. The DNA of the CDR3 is TGTGCCAGCAGCCCTATAAACCCCGACCAGGGTGGCTACACCTTC. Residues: CASSPINPDQGGYTF.

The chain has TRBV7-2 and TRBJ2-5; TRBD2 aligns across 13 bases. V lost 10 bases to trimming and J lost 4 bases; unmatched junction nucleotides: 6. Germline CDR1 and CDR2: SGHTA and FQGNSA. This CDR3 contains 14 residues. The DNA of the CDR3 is TGTGCCACCCGGACTAGCGGGAGTGGAGAGACCCAGTACTTC. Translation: CATRTSGSGETQYF.

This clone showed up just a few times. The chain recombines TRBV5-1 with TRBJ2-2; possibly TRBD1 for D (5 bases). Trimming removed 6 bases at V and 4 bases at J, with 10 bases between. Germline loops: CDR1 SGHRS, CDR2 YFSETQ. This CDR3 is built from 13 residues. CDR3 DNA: TGCGCCAGCACCTACGACAGCACCGGGGAGCTGTTTTTT. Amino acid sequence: CASTYDSTGELFF.

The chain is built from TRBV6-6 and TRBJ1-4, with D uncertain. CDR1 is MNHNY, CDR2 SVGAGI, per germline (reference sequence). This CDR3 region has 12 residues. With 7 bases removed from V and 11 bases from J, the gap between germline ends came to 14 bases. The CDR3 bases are TGTGCCAGCACCTCAGGTTTAGGTAAACTGTTTTTT. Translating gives CASTSGLGKLFF.

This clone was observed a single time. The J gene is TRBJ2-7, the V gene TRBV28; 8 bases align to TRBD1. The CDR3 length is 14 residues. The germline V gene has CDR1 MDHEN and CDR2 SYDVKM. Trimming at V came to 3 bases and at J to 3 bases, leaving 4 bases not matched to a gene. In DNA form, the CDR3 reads TGTGCCAGCAGTTTGCGGACAGGGAGCTACGAGCAGTACTTC. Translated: CASSLRTGSYEQYF.

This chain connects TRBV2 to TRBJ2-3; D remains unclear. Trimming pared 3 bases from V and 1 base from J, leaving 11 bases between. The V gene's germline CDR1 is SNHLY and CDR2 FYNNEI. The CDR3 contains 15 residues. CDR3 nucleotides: TGTGCCAGCAGTGAGCAGGTTTCGGGCACAGATACGCAGTATTTT. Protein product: CASSEQVSGTDTQYF.